The clone carrying this T cell receptor beta chain was counted many times. The CDR3 is made up of 15 amino acids. Germline CDR1 SGHDT, CDR2 YYEEEE. V dropped 4 bases and J dropped 7; count of bases not matched to a gene: 10. The sample is drawn from a study of regulatory T cells in long-lasting Graves disease. The time point here: persistent/refractory GD, antithyroid drugs over 5 years with positive TRAb. Researchers made the TCR library from RNA that was extracted from PBMCs. Arm-PCR of CDR3 regions with iRepertoire HTBI primers generated TCR beta libraries. TCRdb re-called the multiplex PCR reads through MiXCR, storing one row per CDR3 protein. The sample consists of about 430,000 distinct CDR3 sequences, around 20% of them appearing once.

The receptor was derived from a female donor with Graves disease. V usage is TRBV5-6 and J usage is TRBJ1-1; TRBD1 agrees at 10 bases. The source material was peripheral blood mononuclear cells (PBMCs), sampled when the disease was refractory, from a patient treated with antithyroid drugs. CDR3 loop: CASSLRQGARNEAFF. The DNA of the CDR3 is TGTGCCAGCAGCCTCAGACAGGGGGCGAGGAATGAAGCTTTCTTT.